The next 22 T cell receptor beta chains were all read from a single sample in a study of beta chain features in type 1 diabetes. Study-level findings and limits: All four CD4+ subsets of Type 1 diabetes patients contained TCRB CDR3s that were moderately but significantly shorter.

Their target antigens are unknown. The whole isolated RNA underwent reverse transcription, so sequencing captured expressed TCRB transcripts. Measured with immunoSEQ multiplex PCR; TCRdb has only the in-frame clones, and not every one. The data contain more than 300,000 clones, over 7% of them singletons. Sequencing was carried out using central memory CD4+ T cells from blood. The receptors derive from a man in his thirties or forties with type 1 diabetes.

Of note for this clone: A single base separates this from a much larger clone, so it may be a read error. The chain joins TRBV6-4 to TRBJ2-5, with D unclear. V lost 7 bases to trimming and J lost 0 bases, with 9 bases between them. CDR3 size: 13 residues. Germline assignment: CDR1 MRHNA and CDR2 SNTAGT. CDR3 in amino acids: CASMNANQETQYF. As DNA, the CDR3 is TGTGCCAGCATGAACGCGAACCAAGAGACCCAGTACTTC.

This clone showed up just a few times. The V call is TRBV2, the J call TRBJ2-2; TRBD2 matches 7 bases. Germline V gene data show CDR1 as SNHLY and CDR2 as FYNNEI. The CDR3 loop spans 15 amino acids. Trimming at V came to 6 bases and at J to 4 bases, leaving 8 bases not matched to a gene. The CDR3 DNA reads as TGTGCCAGCAGGGGAGGGAGGGATGGCACCGGGGAGCTGTTTTTT. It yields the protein CASRGGRDGTGELFF.

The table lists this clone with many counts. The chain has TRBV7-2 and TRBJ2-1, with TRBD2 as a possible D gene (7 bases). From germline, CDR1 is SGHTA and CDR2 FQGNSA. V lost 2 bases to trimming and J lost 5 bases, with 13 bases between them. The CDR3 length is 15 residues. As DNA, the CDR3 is TGTGCCAGCAGCTTACGGGGGGCCCGGGACAATGAGCAGTTCTTC. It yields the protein CASSLRGARDNEQFF.

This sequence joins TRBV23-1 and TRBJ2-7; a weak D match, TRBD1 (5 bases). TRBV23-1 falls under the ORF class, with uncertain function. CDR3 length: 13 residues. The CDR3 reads CAEVYRFHYEQYF. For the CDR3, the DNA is TGCGCGGAAGTTTACAGGTTCCACTACGAGCAGTACTTC.

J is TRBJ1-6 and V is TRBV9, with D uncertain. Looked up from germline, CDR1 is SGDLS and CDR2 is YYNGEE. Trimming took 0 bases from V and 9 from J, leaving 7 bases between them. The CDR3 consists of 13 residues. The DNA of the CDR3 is TGTGCCAGCAGCGTAGCGGTGGGTTCACCCCTCCACTTT. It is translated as CASSVAVGSPLHF.

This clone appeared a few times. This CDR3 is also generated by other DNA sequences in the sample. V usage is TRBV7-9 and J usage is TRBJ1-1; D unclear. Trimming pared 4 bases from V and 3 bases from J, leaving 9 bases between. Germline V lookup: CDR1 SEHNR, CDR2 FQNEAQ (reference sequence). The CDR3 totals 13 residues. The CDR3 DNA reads TGTGCCAGCAGCTCCCTCGGGGACACTGAAGCTTTCTTT. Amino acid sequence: CASSSLGDTEAFF.

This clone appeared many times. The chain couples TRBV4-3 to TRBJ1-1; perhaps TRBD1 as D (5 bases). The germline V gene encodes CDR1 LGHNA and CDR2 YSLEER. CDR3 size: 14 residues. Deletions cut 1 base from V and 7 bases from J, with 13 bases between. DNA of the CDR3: TGCGCCAGCAGCCAAGGTGGCAGGGTGAATGAAGCTTTCTTT. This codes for CASSQGGRVNEAFF.

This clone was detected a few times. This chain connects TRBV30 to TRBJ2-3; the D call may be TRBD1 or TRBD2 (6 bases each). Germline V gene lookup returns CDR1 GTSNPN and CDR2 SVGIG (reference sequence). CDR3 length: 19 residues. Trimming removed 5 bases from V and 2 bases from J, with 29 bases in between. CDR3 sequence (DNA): TGTGCCTGGGGAAGGGGGGAGCTCCTTGGGGTTGAATTCACAGATACGCAGTATTTT. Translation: CAWGRGELLGVEFTDTQYF.

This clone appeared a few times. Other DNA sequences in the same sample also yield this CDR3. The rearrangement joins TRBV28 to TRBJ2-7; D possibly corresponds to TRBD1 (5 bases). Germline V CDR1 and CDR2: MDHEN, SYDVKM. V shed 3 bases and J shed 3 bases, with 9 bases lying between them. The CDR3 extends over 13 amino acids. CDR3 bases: TGTGCCAGCAGTTTCCCAGACAGCTACGAGCAGTACTTC. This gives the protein CASSFPDSYEQYF.

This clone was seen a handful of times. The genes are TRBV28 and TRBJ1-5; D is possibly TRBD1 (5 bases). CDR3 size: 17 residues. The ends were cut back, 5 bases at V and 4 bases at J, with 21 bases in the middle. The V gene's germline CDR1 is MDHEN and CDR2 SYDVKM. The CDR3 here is CASSLAGSTGVNQPQHF. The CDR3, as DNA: TGTGCCAGCAGTCTAGCGGGGTCTACGGGGGTAAATCAGCCCCAGCATTTT.

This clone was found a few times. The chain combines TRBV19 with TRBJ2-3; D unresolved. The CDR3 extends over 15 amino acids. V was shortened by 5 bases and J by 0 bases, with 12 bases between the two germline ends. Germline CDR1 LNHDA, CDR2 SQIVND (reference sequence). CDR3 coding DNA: TGTGCCAGTAGTCGAGGACCGTCTAGCACAGATACGCAGTATTTT. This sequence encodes CASSRGPSSTDTQYF.

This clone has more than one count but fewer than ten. This CDR3 is CASSPGLGSRETQYF. As DNA, the CDR3 is TGCGCCAGCAGCCCCGGACTGGGTTCCAGAGAGACCCAGTACTTC. The genes are TRBV5-1 and TRBJ2-5; a possible D gene is TRBD2 (5 bases). Looked up from germline, CDR1 is SGHRS and CDR2 is YFSETQ. The CDR3 extends over 15 amino acids. V lost 4 bases and J 4 bases, leaving 17 bases between the germline ends.

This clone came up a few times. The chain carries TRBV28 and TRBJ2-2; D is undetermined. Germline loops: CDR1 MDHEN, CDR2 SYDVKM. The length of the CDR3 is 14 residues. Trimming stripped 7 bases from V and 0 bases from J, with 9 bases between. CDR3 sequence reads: CASNVFANTGELFF. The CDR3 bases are TGTGCCAGCAACGTGTTCGCGAACACCGGGGAGCTGTTTTTT.

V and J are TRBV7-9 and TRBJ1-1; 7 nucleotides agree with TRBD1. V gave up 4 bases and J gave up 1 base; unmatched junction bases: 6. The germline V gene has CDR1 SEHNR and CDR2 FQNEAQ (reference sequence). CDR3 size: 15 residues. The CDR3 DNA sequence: TGTGCCAGCAGCTCCCAGGGGGGTTCGAACACTGAAGCTTTCTTT. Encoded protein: CASSSQGGSNTEAFF.

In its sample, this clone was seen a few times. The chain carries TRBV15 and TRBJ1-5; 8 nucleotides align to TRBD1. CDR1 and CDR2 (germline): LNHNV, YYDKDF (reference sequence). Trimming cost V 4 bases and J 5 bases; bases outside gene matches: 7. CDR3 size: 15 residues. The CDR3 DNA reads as TGTGCCACCAGCATTGGGACAGGCCGAGATCAGCCCCAGCATTTT. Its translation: CATSIGTGRDQPQHF.

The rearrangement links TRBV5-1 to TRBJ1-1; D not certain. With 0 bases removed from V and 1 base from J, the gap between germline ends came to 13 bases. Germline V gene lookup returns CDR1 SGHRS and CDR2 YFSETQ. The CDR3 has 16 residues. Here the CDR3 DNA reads TGCGCCAGCAGCTTGGGGTCCGCGCTAAAGAACACTGAAGCTTTCTTT. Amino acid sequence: CASSLGSALKNTEAFF.

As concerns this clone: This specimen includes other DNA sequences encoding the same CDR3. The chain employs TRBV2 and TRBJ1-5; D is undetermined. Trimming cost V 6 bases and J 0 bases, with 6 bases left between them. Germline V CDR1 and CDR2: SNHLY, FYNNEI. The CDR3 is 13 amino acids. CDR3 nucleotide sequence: TGTGCCAGCAGCCGAGATAGCAATCAGCCCCAGCATTTT. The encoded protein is CASSRDSNQPQHF.

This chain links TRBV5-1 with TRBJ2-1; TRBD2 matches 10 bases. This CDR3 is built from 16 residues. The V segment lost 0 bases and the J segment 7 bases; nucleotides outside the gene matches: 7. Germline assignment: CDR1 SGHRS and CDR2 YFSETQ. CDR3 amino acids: CASSLEGSGGRNEQFF. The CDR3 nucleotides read TGCGCCAGCAGCTTGGAAGGTAGCGGGGGGCGGAATGAGCAGTTCTTC.

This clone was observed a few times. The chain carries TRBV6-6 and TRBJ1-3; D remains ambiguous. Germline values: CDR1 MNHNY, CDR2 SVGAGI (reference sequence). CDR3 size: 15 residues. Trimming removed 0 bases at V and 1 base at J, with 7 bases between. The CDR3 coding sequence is TGTGCCAGCAGTTACTCGGCCGGATCTGGAAACACCATATATTTT. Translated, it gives CASSYSAGSGNTIYF.

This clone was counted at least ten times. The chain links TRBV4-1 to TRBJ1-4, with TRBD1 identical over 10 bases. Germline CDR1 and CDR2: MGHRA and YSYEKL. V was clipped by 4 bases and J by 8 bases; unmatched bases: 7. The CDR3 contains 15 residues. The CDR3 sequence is CASSLSGTGEEKLFF. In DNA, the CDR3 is TGCGCCAGCAGCCTATCCGGGACAGGGGAGGAAAAACTGTTTTTT.

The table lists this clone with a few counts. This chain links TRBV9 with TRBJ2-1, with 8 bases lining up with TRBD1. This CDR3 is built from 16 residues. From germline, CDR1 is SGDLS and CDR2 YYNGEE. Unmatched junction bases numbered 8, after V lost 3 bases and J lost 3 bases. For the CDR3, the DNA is TGTGCCAGCAGCGCCGGACCGGGACAGGACTACAATGAGCAGTTCTTC. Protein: CASSAGPGQDYNEQFF.

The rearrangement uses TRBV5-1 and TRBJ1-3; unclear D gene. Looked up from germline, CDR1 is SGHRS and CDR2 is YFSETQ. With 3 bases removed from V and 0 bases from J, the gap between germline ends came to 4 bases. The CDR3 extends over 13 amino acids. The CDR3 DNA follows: TGCGCCAGCAGCTGGGTCTCTGGAAACACCATATATTTT. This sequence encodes CASSWVSGNTIYF.